This T cell receptor beta chain emerged from a study of T cell responses to AZD1222 COVID-19 vaccine. The CDR3 is 13 residues long. Trimming stripped 0 bases from V and 2 bases from J, with 3 bases between. CDR1 ENHRY and CDR2 SYGVKD come from the germline V gene. Study-wide results and caveats: It should be noted that donors were predominantly white British and more often female, and clonal diversity was possibly underestimated. At baseline, just five to seven AZD1222 recipients tested seropositive. Repertoires were sampled only after the peak T cell response. Targeting of unmutated variant regions was reportedly seen in nearly half of spike-specific TCRs.

Points on this clone: Its specificity is not known.

The repertoire was sequenced with immunoSEQ multiplex PCR; TCRdb's copy has only in-frame clones and lacks some. This sample has 150,000 to 200,000 clones, with 70% to 90% found just once. The V and J genes are TRBV10-3 and TRBJ2-3; D unresolved. The TCR sequence derives from an adult who received the AZD1222 COVID-19 vaccine. The specimen was peripheral blood, collected 28 days after the second AZD1222 dose. The CDR3 spells CAISESITDTQYF. The CDR3 nucleotides are TGTGCCATCAGTGAGTCAATCACAGATACGCAGTATTTT.